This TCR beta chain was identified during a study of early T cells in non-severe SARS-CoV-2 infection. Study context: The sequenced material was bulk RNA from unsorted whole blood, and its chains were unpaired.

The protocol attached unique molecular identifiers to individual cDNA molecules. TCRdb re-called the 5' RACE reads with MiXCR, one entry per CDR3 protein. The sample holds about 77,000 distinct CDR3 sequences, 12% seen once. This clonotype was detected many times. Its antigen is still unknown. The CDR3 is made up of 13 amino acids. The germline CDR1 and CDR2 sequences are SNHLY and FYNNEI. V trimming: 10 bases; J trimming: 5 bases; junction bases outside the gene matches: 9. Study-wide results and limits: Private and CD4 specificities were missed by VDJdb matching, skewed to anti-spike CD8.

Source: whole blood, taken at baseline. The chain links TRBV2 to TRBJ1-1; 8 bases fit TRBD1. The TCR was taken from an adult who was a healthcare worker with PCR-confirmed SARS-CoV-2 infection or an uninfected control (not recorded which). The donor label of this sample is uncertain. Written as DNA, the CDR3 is TGTGCCACCATGAAAGACAGGGGAACTGAAGCTTTCTTT. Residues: CATMKDRGTEAFF.